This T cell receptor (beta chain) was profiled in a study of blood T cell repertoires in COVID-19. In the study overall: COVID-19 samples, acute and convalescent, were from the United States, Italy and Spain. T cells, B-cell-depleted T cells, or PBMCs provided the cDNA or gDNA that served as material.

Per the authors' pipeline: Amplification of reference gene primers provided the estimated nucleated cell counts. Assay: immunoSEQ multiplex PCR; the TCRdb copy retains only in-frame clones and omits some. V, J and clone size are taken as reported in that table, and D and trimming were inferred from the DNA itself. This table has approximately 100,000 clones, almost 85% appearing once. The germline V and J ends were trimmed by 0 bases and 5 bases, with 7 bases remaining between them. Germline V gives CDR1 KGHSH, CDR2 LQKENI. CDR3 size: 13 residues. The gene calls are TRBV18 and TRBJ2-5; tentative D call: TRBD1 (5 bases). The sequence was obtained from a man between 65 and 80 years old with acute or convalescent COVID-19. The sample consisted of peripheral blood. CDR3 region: CASSPPTVETQYF. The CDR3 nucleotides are TGTGCCAGCTCACCACCGACAGTTGAGACCCAGTACTTC. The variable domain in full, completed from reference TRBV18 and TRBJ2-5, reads NAGVMQNPRHLVRRRGQEARLRCSPMKGHSHVYWYRQLPEEGLKFMVYLQKENIIDESGMPKERFSAEFPKEGPSILRIQQVVRGDSAAYFCASSPPTVETQYFGPGTRLLVL.